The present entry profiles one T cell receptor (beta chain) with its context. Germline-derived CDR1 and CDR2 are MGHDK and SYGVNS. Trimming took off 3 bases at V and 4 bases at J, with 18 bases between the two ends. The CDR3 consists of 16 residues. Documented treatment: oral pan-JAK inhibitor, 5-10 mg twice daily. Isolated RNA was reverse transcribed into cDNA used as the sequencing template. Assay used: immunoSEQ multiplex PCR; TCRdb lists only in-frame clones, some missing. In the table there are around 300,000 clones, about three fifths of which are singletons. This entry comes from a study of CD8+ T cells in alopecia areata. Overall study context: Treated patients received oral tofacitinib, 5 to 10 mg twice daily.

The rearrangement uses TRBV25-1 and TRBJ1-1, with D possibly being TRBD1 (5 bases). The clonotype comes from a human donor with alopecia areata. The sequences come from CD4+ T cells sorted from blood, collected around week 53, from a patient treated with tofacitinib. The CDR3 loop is CASSDRSRGPGTEAFF. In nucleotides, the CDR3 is TGTGCCAGCAGTGACAGGTCCCGGGGACCGGGCACTGAAGCTTTCTTT.